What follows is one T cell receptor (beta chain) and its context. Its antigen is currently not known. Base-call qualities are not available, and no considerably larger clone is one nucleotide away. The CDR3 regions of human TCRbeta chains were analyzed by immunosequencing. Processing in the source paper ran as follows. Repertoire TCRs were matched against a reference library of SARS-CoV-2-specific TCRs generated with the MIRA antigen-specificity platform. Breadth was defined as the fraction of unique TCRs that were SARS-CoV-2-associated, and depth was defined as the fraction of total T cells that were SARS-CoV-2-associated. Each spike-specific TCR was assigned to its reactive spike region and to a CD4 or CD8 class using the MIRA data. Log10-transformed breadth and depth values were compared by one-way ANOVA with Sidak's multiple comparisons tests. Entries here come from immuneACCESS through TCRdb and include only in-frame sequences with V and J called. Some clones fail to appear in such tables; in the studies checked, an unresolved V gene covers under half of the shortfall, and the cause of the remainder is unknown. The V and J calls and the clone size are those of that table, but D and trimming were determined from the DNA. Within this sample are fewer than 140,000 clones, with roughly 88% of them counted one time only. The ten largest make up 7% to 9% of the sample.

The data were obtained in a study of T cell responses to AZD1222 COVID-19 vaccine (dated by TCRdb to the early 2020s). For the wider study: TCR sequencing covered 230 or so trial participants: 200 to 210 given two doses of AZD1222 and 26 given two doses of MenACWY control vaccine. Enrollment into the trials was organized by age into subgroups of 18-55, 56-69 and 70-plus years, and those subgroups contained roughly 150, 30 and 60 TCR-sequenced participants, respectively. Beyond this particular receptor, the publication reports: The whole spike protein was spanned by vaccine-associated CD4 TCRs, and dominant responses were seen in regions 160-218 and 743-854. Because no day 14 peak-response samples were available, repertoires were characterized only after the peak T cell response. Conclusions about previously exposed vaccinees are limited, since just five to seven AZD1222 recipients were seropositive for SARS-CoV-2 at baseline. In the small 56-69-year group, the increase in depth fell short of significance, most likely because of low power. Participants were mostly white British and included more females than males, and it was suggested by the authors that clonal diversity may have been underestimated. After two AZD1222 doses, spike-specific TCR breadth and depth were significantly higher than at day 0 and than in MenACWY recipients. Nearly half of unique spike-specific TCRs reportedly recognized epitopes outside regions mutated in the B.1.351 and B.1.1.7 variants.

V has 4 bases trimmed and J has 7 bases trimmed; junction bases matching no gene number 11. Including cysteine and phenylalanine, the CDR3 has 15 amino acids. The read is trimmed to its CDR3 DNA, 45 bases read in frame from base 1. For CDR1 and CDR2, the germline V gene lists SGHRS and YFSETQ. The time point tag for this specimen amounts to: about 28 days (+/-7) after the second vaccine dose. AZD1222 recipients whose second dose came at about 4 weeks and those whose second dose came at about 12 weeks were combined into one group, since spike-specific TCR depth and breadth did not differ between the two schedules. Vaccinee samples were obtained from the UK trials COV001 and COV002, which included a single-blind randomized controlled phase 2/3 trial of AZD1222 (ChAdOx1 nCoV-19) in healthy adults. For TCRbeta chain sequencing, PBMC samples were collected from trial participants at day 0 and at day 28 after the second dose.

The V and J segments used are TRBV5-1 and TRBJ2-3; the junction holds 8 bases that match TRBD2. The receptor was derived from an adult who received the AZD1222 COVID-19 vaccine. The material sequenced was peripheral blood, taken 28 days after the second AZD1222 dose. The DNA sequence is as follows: TGCGCCAGCAGCCTAGATGGGACTAGGCCCTATACGCAGTATTTT. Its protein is CASSLDGTRPYTQYF.